This TCR beta chain was found in a study of CD8 T cells in ankylosing spondylitis. Study results and caveats: Made up of about eight highly homologous variants, a TCR beta motif appeared characteristic of ankylosing spondylitis blood. Within matched ankylosing spondylitis synovial fluid, disease-linked clones were reportedly significantly enriched.

The CDR3 consists of 14 residues. CDR1 and CDR2 from the germline V gene are MNHEY and SMNVEV (reference sequence). At least ten counts were recorded for this clonotype. Antigen: not known. Relative to the germline gene, one junction end is altered; a read error may explain this. Researchers built TCR beta libraries using quantitative 5'-RACE with molecular barcodes. TCRdb independently ran MiXCR on the 5' RACE reads; one entry per CDR3 protein. There are 200,000 to 250,000 distinct CDR3 sequences in the sample; 5.5% to 7.5% occur only once, and 13% to 15% lies in the top ten. The material sequenced was blood, either unsorted or a sorted T cell fraction (not recorded which). The clonotype was recovered from a male donor with ankylosing spondylitis. This rearrangement joins TRBV27 to TRBJ2-7; possibly TRBD1 for D (6 bases). The CDR3 loop reads CASSWVRGSSEQYF. Here the CDR3 DNA reads TGTGCCAGCAGTTGGGTCAGGGGCTCCTCCGAGCAGTACTTC.